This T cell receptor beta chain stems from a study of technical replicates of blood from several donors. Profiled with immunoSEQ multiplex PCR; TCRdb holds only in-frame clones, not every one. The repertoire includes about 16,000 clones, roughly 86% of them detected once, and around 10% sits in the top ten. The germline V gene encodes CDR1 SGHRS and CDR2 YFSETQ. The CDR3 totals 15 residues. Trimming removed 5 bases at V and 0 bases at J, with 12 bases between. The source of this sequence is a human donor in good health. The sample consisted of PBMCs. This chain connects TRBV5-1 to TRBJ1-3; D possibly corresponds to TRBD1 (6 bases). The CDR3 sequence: CASRDGQTSGNTIYF. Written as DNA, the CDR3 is TGCGCCAGCAGGGACGGACAGACCTCTGGAAACACCATATATTTT.